A selection of T cell receptor beta chains follows, all from one sample in a study of early stage breast cancer tumors. The assay was immunoSEQ multiplex PCR, and TCRdb's table has in-frame clones only and misses some. The profile shows tens of thousands of clones, about two thirds of them singletons. The sample was blood. The receptors shown here come from a person aged 50 to 59 with breast cancer. CDR3s include the opening cysteine and the closing phenylalanine or tryptophan. A D gene is named only where the DNA matches it firmly. Only some rows state a clone size, as once, few, many or a class for expanded clones.

>TRBD1|TRBV2|14|NA|TRBJ1-1
TGTGCCAGCAGAGGACAGGGGGCAGGCACTGAAGCTTTCTTT
CASRGQGAGTEAFF
>NA|TRBV6-5|14|NA|TRBJ1-1
TGTGCCAGCAGAACCCCGGGGGGCGAGACTGAAGCTTTCTTT
CASRTPGGETEAFF
>TRBD2|TRBV11-3|15|NA|TRBJ2-5
TGTGCCAGCAGCCCCCGACTAGCGGGACCGGAGACCCAGTACTTC
CASSPRLAGPETQYF
>TRBD2|TRBV4-2|15|few|TRBJ2-3
TGTGCCAGCAGGCCGGTAGCGGGAGGGCTCGATACGCAGTATTTT
CASRPVAGGLDTQYF
>TRBD1|TRBV6-5|14|NA|TRBJ1-1
TGTGCCAGCAGTTACGGACGGACAGGGGTGAACGCTTTCTTT
CASSYGRTGVNAFF
>TRBD2|TRBV30|14|NA|TRBJ2-3
TGTGCCTGGAGGCGGGGGGGCCTCACAGATACGCAGTATTTT
CAWRRGGLTDTQYF
>NA|TRBV27|12|NA|TRBJ2-1
TGTGCCAGCAGTCTGGGGGCAAATGAGCAGTTCTTC
CASSLGANEQFF
>TRBD2|TRBV29-1|12|NA|TRBJ2-2
TGCAGCTCGGGAGGGGACACCGGGGAGCTGTTTTTT
CSSGGDTGELFF
>NA|TRBV9|13|NA|TRBJ2-7
TGTGCCAGCAGCGCCGGGAGCTCCTACGAGCAGTACTTC
CASSAGSSYEQYF
>NA|TRBV7-2|15|NA|TRBJ2-7
TGTGCCAGCAGCTTCTTCCGGGACTTCTCCTACGAGCAGTACTTC
CASSFFRDFSYEQYF
>NA|TRBV27|15|NA|TRBJ2-1
TGTGCCAGCGCCCAGCGGAGCGGACTCTACAATGAGCAGTTCTTC
CASAQRSGLYNEQFF
>TRBD1|TRBV5-1|14|NA|TRBJ1-2
TGCGCCAGCAGCCACCCCGGGACAGGGACGGGCTACACCTTC
CASSHPGTGTGYTF
>NA|TRBV2|15|NA|TRBJ1-5
TGTGCCAGCAGTGATTTGGGGGGGGCGCATCAGCCCCAGCATTTT
CASSDLGGAHQPQHF
>TRBD1|TRBV11-2|15|NA|TRBJ1-4
TGTGCCAGCAGCCGTGCCGGGACAGTGGATGAAAAACTGTTTTTT
CASSRAGTVDEKLFF
>TRBD1|TRBV28|15|NA|TRBJ1-1
TGTGCCAGCAGCCAGGACAGGGGGCGTCGGACTGAAGCTTTCTTT
CASSQDRGRRTEAFF
>NA|TRBV6-1|14|NA|TRBJ2-1
TGTGCCAGCAGACGGGACTCGGTTGGGTATGAGCAGTTCTTC
CASRRDSVGYEQFF
>TRBD1|TRBV2|17|once|TRBJ1-6
TGTGCCAGCAGTGATCGGGGACAGGTGATCTATAATTCACCCCTCCACTTT
CASSDRGQVIYNSPLHF
>TRBD2|TRBV5-1|23|NA|TRBJ2-1
TGCGCCAGCAGCCTCGGGACTTCTGCAACCGGGACTAGCGGGAGGCGTCTCTACAATGAGCAGTTCTTC
CASSLGTSATGTSGRRLYNEQFF
>NA|TRBV18|14|NA|TRBJ2-5
TGTGCCAGCTCACCCACTATGTACCAAGAGACCCAGTACTTC
CASSPTMYQETQYF
>NA|TRBV5-1|16|NA|TRBJ1-4
TGCGCCAGCAGCTTGGGGGCCCAGGCAACTAATGAAAAACTGTTTTTT
CASSLGAQATNEKLFF
>NA|TRBV18|13|once|TRBJ1-1
TGTGCCAGCTCACGGCAGGTGAACACTGAAGCTTTCTTT
CASSRQVNTEAFF
>TRBD2|TRBV27|19|NA|TRBJ2-3
TGTGCCAGCAGTCGCCAAGGGACTAGCGGGGGGGCTAGCACAGATACGCAGTATTTT
CASSRQGTSGGASTDTQYF
>NA|TRBV27|13|NA|TRBJ2-5
TGTGCCAGCAGTTTTCGATTCGGAGAGACCCAGTACTTC
CASSFRFGETQYF
>NA|TRBV19|13|few|TRBJ1-1
TGTGCCAGTAGTATAGCCGCGGGCGGCGAAGCTTTCTTT
CASSIAAGGEAFF
>TRBD1|TRBV5-4|15|few|TRBJ1-1
TGTGCCAGCAGTTCACATACAGGGGGGAACACTGAAGCTTTCTTT
CASSSHTGGNTEAFF
>TRBD2|TRBV5-6|13|NA|TRBJ2-5
TGTGCCTCTTGGACGGGAGGTAGGGAGACCCAGTACTTC
CASWTGGRETQYF
>TRBD2|TRBV11-3|14|NA|TRBJ2-5
TGTGCCAGCAGCAGATGGGGAGGGGAAGAGACCCAGTACTTC
CASSRWGGEETQYF
>TRBD1|TRBV19|12|NA|TRBJ2-7
TGTGCCAGTACGGACAGGGGCTACGAGCAGTACTTC
CASTDRGYEQYF
>NA|TRBV7-9|14|NA|TRBJ2-5
TGTGCCAGCAGCTTCTCGTCGTACCAAGAGACCCAGTACTTC
CASSFSSYQETQYF
>TRBD2|TRBV7-2|17|NA|TRBJ2-2
TGTGCCAGCAGCTCCCGGGGGGGACTAGCGGGCACCGGGGAGCTGTTTTTT
CASSSRGGLAGTGELFF
>TRBD2|TRBV13|15|NA|TRBJ2-5
TGTGCCAGCAGCTTTGGGACTAGCGGGATTGAGACCCAGTACTTC
CASSFGTSGIETQYF
>TRBD1|TRBV11-3|13|NA|TRBJ2-7
TGTGCCAGCAGCGACAGACAGGGGTTCCCCGCATTCTTC
CASSDRQGFPAFF